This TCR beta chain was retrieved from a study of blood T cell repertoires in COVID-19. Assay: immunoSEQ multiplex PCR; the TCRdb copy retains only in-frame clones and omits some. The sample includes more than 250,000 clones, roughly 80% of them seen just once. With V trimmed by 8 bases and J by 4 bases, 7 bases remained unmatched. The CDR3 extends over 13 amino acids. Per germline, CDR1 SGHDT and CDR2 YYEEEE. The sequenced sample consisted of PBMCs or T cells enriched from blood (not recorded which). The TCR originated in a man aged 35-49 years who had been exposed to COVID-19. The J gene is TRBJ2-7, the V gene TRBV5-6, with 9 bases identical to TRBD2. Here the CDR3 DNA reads TGTGCCAGTTTCGATAGCGGGAGTTACGAGCAGTACTTC. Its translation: CASFDSGSYEQYF.